The 20 T cell receptor beta chains below all came from one sample that was sequenced in a study of blood T cell repertoires in COVID-19 (TCRdb year 2020). Library preparation employed the immunoSEQ multiplex PCR assay. This is the immuneACCESS table as TCRdb keeps it, with only in-frame sequences that have V and J called. A part of the clones is gone; compared with another copy, unresolved V genes explain less than half, and the rest is unexplained. The sample records about 300,000 clones, about nine tenths of which are singletons. About 7% of the sample comes from the top ten. The sequenced material came from peripheral blood. These receptors originate from a young woman who had recovered from COVID-19.

This clone has only one observation. The chain joins TRBV9 to TRBJ1-2, with 7 bases lining up with TRBD1. This CDR3 is 13 amino acids long. In germline, CDR1 is SGDLS, CDR2 YYNGEE. Trimming removed 2 bases from V and 6 bases from J; junction bases left unmatched: 4. As DNA, the CDR3 is TGTGCCAGCAGCGTTCGACAGGGAGATGGCTACACCTTC. This encodes CASSVRQGDGYTF. The whole variable domain, remainder taken from reference TRBV9 and TRBJ1-2, is DSGVTQTPKHLITATGQRVTLRCSPRSGDLSVYWYQQSLDQGLQFLIQYYNGEERAKGNILERFSAQQFPDLHSELNLSSLELGDSALYFCASSVRQGDGYTFGSGTRLTVV.

The chain couples TRBV4-1 to TRBJ2-7; 7 nucleotides match TRBD1. V was clipped by 0 bases and J by 4 bases; unmatched bases: 0. This CDR3 has 13 amino acids. Germline CDR1 reads MGHRA; CDR2 reads YSYEKL. The CDR3 DNA reads as TGCGCCAGCAGCCAAGACAGGGGGTACGAGCAGTACTTC. The encoded protein is CASSQDRGYEQYF.

This clone appeared once. The CDR3 sequence: CASSPVLGTGGDEQYF. CDR3 bases: TGTGCCAGCAGTCCGGTTCTCGGGACAGGGGGCGACGAGCAGTACTTC. V and J are TRBV25-1 and TRBJ2-7, with 12 bases fitting TRBD1. J lost 5 bases, V lost 5 bases, and 10 bases had no gene match. Germline CDR1 reads MGHDK; CDR2 reads SYGVNS. The CDR3 spans 16 residues.

The chain couples TRBV12-3 or TRBV12-4 to TRBJ1-1; D remains unclear. This CDR3 contains 13 residues. V lost 6 bases to trimming and J lost 1 base, with 9 bases between them. The CDR3 nucleotides read TGTGCCAGCAGCCGACAAAGGAACACTGAAGCTTTCTTT. Translation: CASSRQRNTEAFF.

The rearrangement joins TRBV2 to TRBJ2-2; D ambiguous. The germline gives CDR1 SNHLY, CDR2 FYNNEI. CDR3 size: 16 residues. V shed 5 bases and J shed 2 bases, with 15 bases lying between them. The CDR3 region is CASSPGDTPNTGELFF. In DNA, the CDR3 is TGTGCCAGCAGTCCCGGAGATACTCCAAACACCGGGGAGCTGTTTTTT.

This sequence joins TRBV24-1 and TRBJ2-3; D not resolved. This CDR3 has 13 residues. Germline assignment: CDR1 KGHDR and CDR2 SFDVKD. V was cut by 2 bases and J by 4 bases, with 6 bases left in between. DNA of the CDR3: TGTGCCACCAGTGATTCTTCTGCAGATACGCAGTATTTT. Protein: CATSDSSADTQYF.

CDR3 coding DNA: TGTGCCAGCAGTGACTCGGCGGGGGAGGCACACAATGAGCAGTTCTTC. Translated, it gives CASSDSAGEAHNEQFF. The V call is TRBV6-4, the J call TRBJ2-1; 7 bases agree with TRBD2. With V trimmed by 0 bases and J by 5 bases, 7 bases remained unmatched. The CDR3 is 16 amino acids. In germline, CDR1 is MRHNA, CDR2 SNTAGT.

The CDR3 reads CASSHLGQGEGRTEAFF. The CDR3 nucleotides are TGCGCCAGCAGCCACCTCGGACAGGGGGAAGGGCGTACTGAAGCTTTCTTT. This sequence joins TRBV4-3 and TRBJ1-1; 10 bases align to TRBD1. The trim removed 3 bases at V and 5 bases at J, leaving 12 bases unmatched. Germline CDR1 and CDR2: LGHNA and YSLEER. The CDR3 has 17 amino acids.

The J gene is TRBJ2-3, the V gene TRBV21-1; no check of the table's D call, TRBD2, against the DNA was made. TRBV21-1 counts as a pseudogene. The CDR3 spans 13 residues. The CDR3 nucleotides read TGTGCCAGCAGCAAAGGGGGGGGAAATACGCAGTATTTT. Translating it yields CASSKGGGNTQYF.

This clone showed up just once. The rearrangement links TRBV19 to TRBJ1-1; D not resolved. The V gene lost 9 bases and the J gene lost 1 base, with 15 bases spanning the gap. This CDR3 has 14 amino acids. Per the germline V gene, CDR1 is LNHDA and CDR2 is SQIVND (reference sequence). For the CDR3, the DNA is TGTGCCAGCGCGGGAATTCAGGAGAACACTGAAGCTTTCTTT. Amino acid sequence: CASAGIQENTEAFF.

This chain joins TRBV19 and TRBJ2-2; the D gene is possibly TRBD2 (6 bases). V gave up 6 bases and J gave up 5 bases, with 16 bases separating them. Germline V gene sequence: CDR1 LNHDA, CDR2 SQIVND (reference sequence). The CDR3 loop spans 15 amino acids. Here the CDR3 DNA reads TGTGCCAGTAGCCGCAATGGGGACTTGACCGGGGAGCTGTTTTTT. This sequence encodes CASSRNGDLTGELFF.

V is TRBV11-2 and J is TRBJ1-6, with 8 bases that match TRBD1. The germline CDR1 and CDR2 sequences are SGHAT and FQNNGV. J lost 8 bases, V lost 4 bases, and 7 bases had no gene match. This CDR3 has 15 residues. CDR3 in amino acids: CASSSGQGVDSPLHF. In DNA form, the CDR3 reads TGTGCCAGCAGCTCCGGACAGGGTGTGGATTCACCCCTCCACTTT.

J is TRBJ2-1 and V is TRBV9; 7 positions agree with TRBD1. The CDR3 spans 15 residues. Germline V gives CDR1 SGDLS, CDR2 YYNGEE. The J segment lost 0 bases and the V segment lost 3 bases, leaving 3 bases of the junction unmatched. The CDR3 nucleotides read TGTGCCAGCAGCGCCCGGGACAGCTCCTACAATGAGCAGTTCTTC. Amino acids: CASSARDSSYNEQFF. The complete variable domain, with remaining parts taken from reference TRBV9 and TRBJ2-1, reads DSGVTQTPKHLITATGQRVTLRCSPRSGDLSVYWYQQSLDQGLQFLIQYYNGEERAKGNILERFSAQQFPDLHSELNLSSLELGDSALYFCASSARDSSYNEQFFGPGTRLTVL.

The chain uses TRBV4-3 and TRBJ2-1; D is ambiguous. This CDR3 region has 14 residues. Germline V CDR1 and CDR2: LGHNA, YSLEER. The V and J ends lost 4 bases and 0 bases respectively, with 7 bases between them. The CDR3 DNA reads as TGCGCCAGCAGCCCTCCGGGCTCCTACAATGAGCAGTTCTTC. Residues: CASSPPGSYNEQFF.

About this clone: Germline and junction disagree at one end, which may indicate a read error. V usage is TRBV20-1 and J usage is TRBJ2-7; 8 bases match TRBD2. The CDR3 extends over 9 amino acids. CDR1 DFQATT and CDR2 SNEGSKA come from the germline V gene (reference sequence). The CDR3 protein is CSVTESGGF. The CDR3 DNA reads as TGCAGTGTTACCGAAAGCGGGGGCTTC.

The genes are TRBV7-2 and TRBJ1-5, with unresolved D. The CDR3 runs to 13 residues. Per germline, CDR1 SGHTA and CDR2 FQGNSA. Deletions cut 5 bases from V and 3 bases from J, with 8 bases between. The CDR3 nucleotides are TGTGCCAGCAGCCTAAGCTACAATCAGCCCCAGCATTTT. Amino acids: CASSLSYNQPQHF.

V and J are TRBV5-4 and TRBJ2-3; D is perhaps TRBD2 (5 bases). Deletions cut 4 bases from V and 6 bases from J, with 12 bases between. The CDR3 is 13 amino acids. In germline, CDR1 is SGHNT, CDR2 YYREEE (reference sequence). The CDR3 reads CASSKGESDTQYF. CDR3 nucleotide sequence: TGTGCCAGCAGCAAGGGAGAGAGTGATACGCAGTATTTT.

The chain couples TRBV27 to TRBJ2-1, with 9 bases identical to TRBD1. The V segment lost 6 bases and the J segment 5 bases; nucleotides outside the gene matches: 14. Germline CDR1 reads MNHEY; CDR2 reads SMNVEV (reference sequence). The CDR3 runs 17 residues. CDR3 coding DNA: TGTGCCAGCAGCCAAGACCCCCGGGACAGGGACGACAATGAGCAGTTCTTC. As protein: CASSQDPRDRDDNEQFF.

The genes are TRBV7-8 and TRBJ2-2, with 15 bases identical to TRBD2. The CDR3 has 18 amino acids. With 5 bases clipped from V and 6 bases from J, the junction kept 10 bases outside the gene matches. Germline values: CDR1 SGHVS, CDR2 FQNEAQ. CDR3 sequence: CASSPRTSGGAQSGELFF. The CDR3 coding sequence is TGTGCCAGCAGCCCGCGGACTAGCGGGGGGGCCCAGTCCGGGGAGCTGTTTTTT.

The rearrangement joins TRBV6-2 or TRBV6-3 to TRBJ2-7; the match to TRBD1 covers 9 bases. The CDR3 is made up of 14 amino acids. Germline V gene lookup returns CDR1 MNHEY and CDR2 SVGEGT. V lost 5 bases and J lost 6; bases outside the gene matches: 8. The CDR3, as DNA: TGTGCCAGCAGTCGGGGGACAGGGTGGTCCGAGCAGTACTTC. This encodes CASSRGTGWSEQYF.